This passage covers 23 T cell receptor beta chains from one sample sequenced in a study of blood T cells in healthy people across ages. With a J-beta primer mix and a sample-barcoded 5' primer, a second PCR ran about 7 to 12 cycles. Each CDR3 protein is one row after TCRdb ran MiXCR on the 5' RACE reads. Among about 1.1 million distinct CDR3 sequences listed, approximately 38% were seen once. Source material: blood. Receptors were obtained from a man between 18 and 35 years old in good health.

The CDR3 DNA sequence: TGTGCCAGTAGTAGAGGGGACAGGGTCTACAATGAGCAGTTCTTC. Residues: CASSRGDRVYNEQFF. V and J are TRBV19 and TRBJ2-1, with 9 nucleotides matching TRBD1. V trimming: 4 bases; J trimming: 3 bases; junction bases outside the gene matches: 4. Germline lookup yields CDR1 LNHDA and CDR2 SQIVND (reference sequence). This CDR3 has 15 amino acids.

This CDR3 reads CASSHLAAGGEQFF. The CDR3 DNA is TGTGCCAGCAGCCACCTAGCAGCTGGAGGTGAGCAGTTCTTC. The chain combines TRBV3-1 with TRBJ2-1; weak D call: TRBD2 (5 bases). Germline lookup yields CDR1 LGHDT and CDR2 YNNKEL (reference sequence). This CDR3 is 14 amino acids long. V was cut by 3 bases and J by 9 bases, with 15 bases left in between.

This clonotype turned up a few times. CDR3 sequence: CADGQRDTDTQYF. The CDR3 DNA reads as TGTGCCGACGGCCAGCGGGACACAGATACGCAGTATTTT. V usage is TRBV11-2 and J usage is TRBJ2-3; 7 bases line up with TRBD2. The CDR3 covers 13 residues. The junction had 7 bases not matched to a gene; V was cut back by 11 bases and J by 2 bases. Looked up from germline, CDR1 is SGHAT and CDR2 is FQNNGV. Filled out from reference TRBV11-2 and TRBJ2-3, the complete variable domain reads EAGVAQSPRYKIIEKRQSVAFWCNPISGHATLYWYQQILGQGPKLLIQFQNNGVVDDSQLPKDRFSAERLKGVDSTLKIQPAKLEDSAVYLCADGQRDTDTQYFGPGTRLTVL.

The rearrangement uses TRBV7-2 and TRBJ1-2, with a possible D match to TRBD1 (6 bases). The V gene lost 1 base and the J gene lost 3 bases, with 12 bases spanning the gap. The CDR3 consists of 15 residues. Germline lookup yields CDR1 SGHTA and CDR2 FQGNSA. In DNA form, the CDR3 reads TGTGCCAGCAGCTTAGTCGGGGGACAACACTATGGCTACACCTTC. Protein: CASSLVGGQHYGYTF.

With respect to this clonotype: A much larger clone differs from this one at a single base, so this may be a read error. The gene calls are TRBV6-1 and TRBJ1-1, with D uncertain. The CDR3 loop spans 14 amino acids. Trimming took off 7 bases at V and 1 base at J, with 13 bases between the two ends. CDR1 is MNHNS, CDR2 SASEGT, per germline. CDR3 DNA: TGTGCCAGCATCATCGGTCCCCGGAACACTGAAGCTTTCTTT. It translates to CASIIGPRNTEAFF.

This chain joins TRBV6-4 and TRBJ1-2; 7 nucleotides agree with TRBD1. V dropped 4 bases and J dropped 10; count of bases not matched to a gene: 18. CDR3 length: 16 amino acids. CDR1 MRHNA and CDR2 SNTAGT come from the germline V gene. The CDR3 loop is CASSVYRGKYRDDYTF. The DNA of the CDR3 is TGTGCCAGCAGTGTCTACAGGGGAAAATATCGGGATGACTACACCTTC.

This sequence joins TRBV28 and TRBJ2-1; 7 positions agree with TRBD1. The CDR3 extends over 16 amino acids. J was trimmed by 4 bases and V by 6 bases; bases with no gene match: 12. CDR1 and CDR2 from the germline V gene are MDHEN and SYDVKM. The CDR3, as DNA: TGTGCCAGCAGATCCCGGGACAGCCAACTTTACAATGAGCAGTTCTTC. This codes for CASRSRDSQLYNEQFF.

This chain uses TRBV2 with TRBJ2-1; D gene ambiguous. V lost 7 bases and J lost 5, with 9 bases in between. This CDR3 is 12 amino acids long. Germline values: CDR1 SNHLY, CDR2 FYNNEI. The chain's CDR3 is CASIRTDNEQFF. Here the CDR3 DNA reads TGTGCCAGCATCCGGACGGACAATGAGCAGTTCTTC.

This clonotype was seen only once. The gene calls are TRBV4-1 and TRBJ1-5, with 7 positions matching TRBD1. Germline V gives CDR1 MGHRA, CDR2 YSYEKL. Trimming took 2 bases from V and 3 from J; bases not matched to a gene: 4. This CDR3 contains 15 residues. For the CDR3, the DNA is TGCGCCAGCAGCCAACCCGACAGGGACAATCAGCCCCAGCATTTT. It is translated as CASSQPDRDNQPQHF.

About this clonotype itself: The junction departs from the called germline gene at one end, perhaps through a read error. The rearrangement links TRBV27 to TRBJ2-5, with D maybe TRBD1 (6 bases). Germline V CDR1 and CDR2: MNHEY, SMNVEV (reference sequence). The CDR3 loop spans 13 amino acids. CDR3 sequence reads: CVSKGGPKETQYF. CDR3 bases: TGTGTCAGCAAAGGGGGACCGAAAGAGACCCAGTACTTC.

The genes are TRBV3-1 and TRBJ2-3, with 7 bases that match TRBD1. There are 16 residues in the CDR3. The V gene end was trimmed by 0 bases and the J gene end by 1 base; junction bases not matched to a gene: 4. Germline V gene lookup returns CDR1 LGHDT and CDR2 YNNKEL (reference sequence). The CDR3 loop reads CASSQESGQGTDTQYF. The CDR3 region has the DNA TGTGCCAGCAGCCAAGAAAGCGGACAGGGCACAGATACGCAGTATTTT.

This chain links TRBV7-3 with TRBJ1-2, with TRBD1 as a possible D gene (6 bases). This CDR3 has 13 residues. Trimming removed 6 bases at V and 6 bases at J, with 14 bases between. Germline assignment: CDR1 SGHTA and CDR2 FQGTGA. In DNA form, the CDR3 reads TGTGCCAGCAGTTTTGGAACAGGGAATGGCTACACCTTC. Translation gives CASSFGTGNGYTF.

The chain combines TRBV18 with TRBJ2-1, with 13 positions matching TRBD2. Germline V gene lookup returns CDR1 KGHSH and CDR2 LQKENI. This CDR3 has 16 residues. V trimming: 6 bases; J trimming: 3 bases; junction bases outside the gene matches: 5. The CDR3: CASSRGTSGVYNEQFF. DNA of the CDR3: TGTGCCAGCTCCCGGGGGACTAGCGGGGTCTACAATGAGCAGTTCTTC.

This chain uses TRBV6-2 or TRBV6-3 with TRBJ1-2; D remains ambiguous. The germline gives CDR1 MNHEY, CDR2 SVGEGT. This CDR3 is 12 amino acids long. With 10 bases removed from V and 6 bases from J, the gap between germline ends came to 15 bases. DNA of the CDR3: TGTGCCACTAACCGACCAGGAGATGGCTACACCTTC. Protein sequence: CATNRPGDGYTF.

This clonotype was observed a handful of times. The chain carries TRBV4-3 and TRBJ2-3; TRBD2 matches at 12 bases. J was trimmed by 4 bases and V by 2 bases; bases with no gene match: 7. Germline V gene lookup returns CDR1 LGHNA and CDR2 YSLEER. The CDR3 totals 17 residues. CDR3 sequence: CASSQHGLAGTPDTQYF. In DNA form, the CDR3 reads TGCGCCAGCAGCCAACACGGACTAGCGGGGACCCCAGATACGCAGTATTTT.

The V gene is TRBV6-2 or TRBV6-3, the J gene TRBJ2-5; D ambiguous. V lost 6 bases and J 11 bases, leaving 19 bases between the germline ends. The CDR3 contains 13 residues. CDR1 is MNHEY, CDR2 SVGEGT, per germline. In DNA form, the CDR3 reads TGTGCCAGCAGCCCCGACCCCTACAATGAGCAGTACTTC. Amino acids: CASSPDPYNEQYF.

The table lists this clonotype with a few counts. CDR3: CASSYSSGPYSYNEQYF. The CDR3 nucleotides read TGTGCCAGCAGTTACTCCAGCGGGCCTTACTCCTACAATGAGCAGTACTTC. The chain links TRBV6-6 to TRBJ2-1, with TRBD2 as a possible D gene (6 bases). With the DNA end fitting TRBJ2-7 better, the J assignment may be wrong. The germline V gene encodes CDR1 MNHNY and CDR2 SVGAGI (reference sequence). The CDR3 contains 17 residues.

This chain uses TRBV7-8 with TRBJ2-1, with D maybe TRBD1 (7 bases). With the DNA end fitting TRBJ2-7 better, the J assignment may be wrong. Germline V gene lookup returns CDR1 SGHVS and CDR2 FQNEAQ. The CDR3 is 19 residues long. The CDR3 protein is CASSPTRGEWKGSYNEQYF. The CDR3 DNA reads as TGTGCCAGCAGCCCGACCAGGGGGGAGTGGAAAGGCTCCTACAATGAGCAGTACTTC.

The chain has TRBV2 and TRBJ2-1, with D unresolved. With 9 bases removed from V and 10 bases from J, the gap between germline ends came to 16 bases. This CDR3 comprises 12 residues. Germline-derived CDR1 and CDR2 are SNHLY and FYNNEI. In DNA, the CDR3 is TGTGCCAGACGATCGCGCCCCTGGGAGCAGTTCTTC. Its protein product is CARRSRPWEQFF.

This clonotype was seen only a few times. This chain uses TRBV7-2 with TRBJ2-5; a possible D gene is TRBD1 (6 bases). The germline CDR1 and CDR2 sequences are SGHTA and FQGNSA. The ends were cut back, 3 bases at V and 11 bases at J, with 22 bases in the middle. CDR3 length: 15 amino acids. CDR3 sequence reads: CASSLGLPGDNEQYF. The DNA of the CDR3 is TGTGCCAGCAGCTTGGGGTTGCCAGGGGACAATGAGCAGTACTTC. Together with reference TRBV7-2 and TRBJ2-5, the CDR3 gives the full variable domain: GAGVSQSPSNKVTEKGKDVELRCDPISGHTALYWYRQSLGQGLEFLIYFQGNSAPDKSGLPSDRFSAERTGGSVSTLTIQRTQQEDSAVYLCASSLGLPGDNEQYFGPGTRLLVL.

In this sample, this clonotype turned up a few times. The chain combines TRBV28 with TRBJ2-3, with a weak D call TRBD1 (5 bases). Germline V lookup: CDR1 MDHEN, CDR2 SYDVKM. The CDR3 extends over 15 amino acids. Trimming shortened V by 8 bases and J by 3 bases, and 18 bases separated the two germline ends. CDR3 coding DNA: TGTGCCAGCGCCTCAGGGTCAAGAGGAACAGATACGCAGTATTTT. Protein product: CASASGSRGTDTQYF.

The V call is TRBV4-3, the J call TRBJ1-2; weak D call: TRBD1 (6 bases). V was clipped by 3 bases and J by 0 bases, with 8 bases between them. Germline V gene sequence: CDR1 LGHNA, CDR2 YSLEER. The CDR3 consists of 14 residues. The CDR3: CASSHAGANYGYTF. The DNA of the CDR3 is TGCGCCAGCAGCCACGCAGGGGCTAACTATGGCTACACCTTC.

The chain uses TRBV4-3 and TRBJ2-7; no clear D. V was pared by 0 bases and J by 0 bases, with 9 bases between. The CDR3 length is 15 residues. CDR1 LGHNA and CDR2 YSLEER come from the germline V gene. The CDR3 is CASSQDGSSSYEQYF. The DNA for the CDR3 is TGCGCCAGCAGCCAAGACGGAAGTAGCTCCTACGAGCAGTACTTC.